A selection of T cell receptor beta chains follows, all from one sample in a study of shared clonotypes between healthy human individuals. Only in-frame clones appear in the TCRdb table, and some are missing; sequencing was by immunoSEQ multiplex PCR. The table shows 2,500,000 or so clones, with around nine tenths occurring only once. Sample: naive CD4+ T cells sorted from blood. The receptors here all came from a man aged 18 to 29 in good health. The CDR3 runs from the conserved cysteine through the conserved F or W. Fields, in order: V gene, clone size, D gene, J gene, CDR3 protein, CDR3 DNA. The D gene is left open where the match is weak. The size entry is marked missing in some rows and otherwise reads once, few, many or a size class.

v_call: TRBV9; clone_size: -; d_call: TRBD2; j_call: TRBJ2-1; cdr3_aa: CASSVQRGLAGDNEQFF; cdr3_nt: TGTGCCAGCAGCGTACAACGGGGACTAGCGGGAGACAATGAGCAGTTCTTC
v_call: TRBV27; clone_size: -; d_call: -; j_call: TRBJ1-5; cdr3_aa: CASSLQYSNQPQHF; cdr3_nt: TGTGCCAGCAGCCTGCAGTATAGCAATCAGCCCCAGCATTTT
v_call: TRBV5-1; clone_size: once; d_call: -; j_call: TRBJ1-2; cdr3_aa: CASSVGVVGYTF; cdr3_nt: TGCGCCAGCAGCGTGGGGGTTGTTGGCTACACCTTC
v_call: TRBV18; clone_size: few; d_call: -; j_call: TRBJ1-6; cdr3_aa: CASSPVGEVYNSPLHF; cdr3_nt: TGTGCCAGCTCACCAGTAGGGGAAGTCTATAATTCACCCCTCCACTTT
v_call: TRBV5-4; clone_size: -; d_call: TRBD2; j_call: TRBJ2-3; cdr3_aa: CASSWTSGNPTDTQYF; cdr3_nt: TGTGCCAGCAGCTGGACTAGCGGGAACCCCACAGATACGCAGTATTTT
v_call: TRBV6-5; clone_size: -; d_call: TRBD2; j_call: TRBJ2-7; cdr3_aa: CASRTSGRLEQYF; cdr3_nt: TGTGCCAGCAGGACTAGCGGGAGACTCGAGCAGTACTTC
v_call: TRBV4-2; clone_size: -; d_call: TRBD2; j_call: TRBJ2-1; cdr3_aa: CASSQEGGLAGLNEQFF; cdr3_nt: TGTGCCAGCAGCCAAGAAGGAGGACTAGCGGGGCTCAATGAGCAGTTCTTC
v_call: TRBV30; clone_size: -; d_call: TRBD1; j_call: TRBJ2-7; cdr3_aa: CAWTDRIYEQYF; cdr3_nt: TGTGCCTGGACGGACAGGATCTACGAGCAGTACTTC
v_call: TRBV7-9; clone_size: -; d_call: -; j_call: TRBJ2-7; cdr3_aa: CASSLWTEYYEQYF; cdr3_nt: TGTGCCAGCAGCTTGTGGACAGAATACTACGAGCAGTACTTC
v_call: TRBV10-3; clone_size: few; d_call: -; j_call: TRBJ1-6; cdr3_aa: CAIRIEGTSPLHF; cdr3_nt: TGTGCCATCAGGATCGAAGGGACCTCACCCCTCCACTTT
v_call: TRBV10-1; clone_size: -; d_call: -; j_call: TRBJ2-3; cdr3_aa: CASSESDARTQYF; cdr3_nt: TGCGCCAGCAGTGAGTCCGATGCCCGTACGCAGTATTTT
v_call: TRBV6-5; clone_size: -; d_call: TRBD1; j_call: TRBJ1-2; cdr3_aa: CASSYITGTGGYGYTF; cdr3_nt: TGTGCCAGCAGCTACATCACCGGGACAGGTGGATATGGCTACACCTTC
v_call: TRBV4-1; clone_size: -; d_call: -; j_call: TRBJ2-5; cdr3_aa: CASSQGWVETQYF; cdr3_nt: TGCGCCAGCAGCCAGGGATGGGTGGAGACCCAGTACTTC
v_call: TRBV10-3; clone_size: -; d_call: -; j_call: TRBJ2-5; cdr3_aa: CAIRAPSVETQYF; cdr3_nt: TGTGCCATCAGGGCACCTAGCGTAGAGACCCAGTACTTC
v_call: TRBV19; clone_size: -; d_call: -; j_call: TRBJ1-5; cdr3_aa: CASSIALARSQHF; cdr3_nt: TGTGCCAGTAGTATAGCCTTGGCGAGGTCCCAGCATTTT
v_call: TRBV18; clone_size: once; d_call: -; j_call: TRBJ1-2; cdr3_aa: CASSPGSNYGYTF; cdr3_nt: TGTGCCAGCTCACCGGGATCTAACTATGGCTACACCTTC
v_call: TRBV6-1; clone_size: -; d_call: -; j_call: TRBJ1-5; cdr3_aa: CASSDSGGHLAFQPQHF; cdr3_nt: TGTGCCAGCAGTGATTCGGGGGGACACTTAGCCTTTCAACCCCAGCATTTT
v_call: TRBV7-2; clone_size: -; d_call: -; j_call: TRBJ2-7; cdr3_aa: CASSFLSSPPNSYEQYF; cdr3_nt: TGTGCCAGCAGCTTCCTCTCCTCCCCACCCAACTCCTACGAGCAGTACTTC
v_call: TRBV11-3; clone_size: -; d_call: TRBD2; j_call: TRBJ2-2; cdr3_aa: CASSSGLAGNTGELFF; cdr3_nt: TGTGCCAGCAGCTCAGGACTAGCGGGTAACACCGGGGAGCTGTTTTTT
v_call: TRBV2; clone_size: few; d_call: -; j_call: TRBJ1-6; cdr3_aa: CASRQVHPNSGYSPLHF; cdr3_nt: TGTGCCAGCAGACAAGTTCACCCAAATTCCGGTTATTCACCCCTCCACTTT
v_call: TRBV9; clone_size: -; d_call: TRBD1; j_call: TRBJ1-3; cdr3_aa: CASSVTGASDSGNTIYF; cdr3_nt: TGTGCCAGCAGCGTGACAGGGGCCTCGGACTCTGGAAACACCATATATTTT
v_call: TRBV11-2; clone_size: -; d_call: TRBD2; j_call: TRBJ2-7; cdr3_aa: CASSFPAGGRAEQYF; cdr3_nt: TGTGCCAGCAGCTTCCCAGCGGGAGGGCGCGCCGAGCAGTACTTC
v_call: TRBV19; clone_size: -; d_call: -; j_call: TRBJ2-7; cdr3_aa: CASSSNSGPYEQYF; cdr3_nt: TGTGCCAGTAGTTCTAATAGCGGACCCTACGAGCAGTACTTC
v_call: TRBV6-1; clone_size: -; d_call: -; j_call: TRBJ1-5; cdr3_aa: CASRRSEFVNQPQHF; cdr3_nt: TGTGCCAGCAGGAGGTCGGAATTCGTTAATCAGCCCCAGCATTTT
v_call: TRBV11-3; clone_size: -; d_call: -; j_call: TRBJ2-2; cdr3_aa: CASSPEGLHGTGELFF; cdr3_nt: TGTGCCAGCAGCCCTGAGGGTCTCCATGGTACCGGGGAGCTGTTTTTT
v_call: TRBV6-1; clone_size: -; d_call: -; j_call: TRBJ1-2; cdr3_aa: CASSAAGGTNYGYTF; cdr3_nt: TGTGCCAGCAGTGCGGCGGGGGGAACTAACTATGGCTACACCTTC
v_call: TRBV6-1; clone_size: -; d_call: -; j_call: TRBJ2-3; cdr3_aa: CASAREDTQYF; cdr3_nt: TGTGCCAGCGCTAGAGAGGATACGCAGTATTTT
v_call: TRBV5-1; clone_size: -; d_call: TRBD2; j_call: TRBJ2-7; cdr3_aa: CASSVGTSGLEQYF; cdr3_nt: TGCGCCAGCAGTGTCGGGACTAGCGGCCTCGAGCAGTACTTC
v_call: TRBV6-1; clone_size: -; d_call: -; j_call: TRBJ2-5; cdr3_aa: CASTGGALGETQYF; cdr3_nt: TGTGCCAGCACAGGAGGGGCGCTTGGAGAGACCCAGTACTTC
v_call: TRBV9; clone_size: -; d_call: -; j_call: TRBJ2-1; cdr3_aa: CASSVEPGFFSDEQFF; cdr3_nt: TGTGCCAGCAGCGTAGAACCGGGGTTTTTTAGCGATGAGCAGTTCTTC
v_call: TRBV2; clone_size: -; d_call: -; j_call: TRBJ1-5; cdr3_aa: CASSRSGVQPQHF; cdr3_nt: TGTGCCAGCAGCCGTTCAGGGGTTCAGCCCCAGCATTTT
v_call: TRBV19; clone_size: -; d_call: TRBD1; j_call: TRBJ1-5; cdr3_aa: CASSQGANNQPQHF; cdr3_nt: TGTGCCAGTTCTCAGGGGGCCAACAATCAGCCCCAGCATTTT
v_call: TRBV5-1; clone_size: -; d_call: -; j_call: TRBJ1-5; cdr3_aa: CASSLGPAEGSNQPQHF; cdr3_nt: TGCGCCAGCAGCTTGGGGCCGGCCGAGGGAAGCAATCAGCCCCAGCATTTT
v_call: TRBV9; clone_size: -; d_call: TRBD2; j_call: TRBJ2-7; cdr3_aa: CASNSGGTQSYEQYF; cdr3_nt: TGTGCCAGCAACTCGGGAGGGACCCAGTCCTACGAGCAGTACTTC
v_call: TRBV7-9; clone_size: -; d_call: -; j_call: TRBJ1-1; cdr3_aa: CASSPEGSLNTEAFF; cdr3_nt: TGTGCCAGCAGCCCGGAGGGCAGTTTGAACACTGAAGCTTTCTTT
v_call: TRBV5-1; clone_size: -; d_call: -; j_call: TRBJ1-1; cdr3_aa: CASSLAVLNTEAFF; cdr3_nt: TGCGCCAGCAGCTTGGCCGTCCTGAACACTGAAGCTTTCTTT
v_call: TRBV19; clone_size: -; d_call: TRBD1; j_call: TRBJ2-1; cdr3_aa: CASSPGTDNEQFF; cdr3_nt: TGTGCCAGTAGCCCTGGGACAGACAATGAGCAGTTCTTC
v_call: TRBV27; clone_size: -; d_call: -; j_call: TRBJ2-2; cdr3_aa: CASKGRNTGELFF; cdr3_nt: TGTGCCAGCAAGGGGAGGAACACCGGGGAGCTGTTTTTT
v_call: TRBV6-1; clone_size: -; d_call: TRBD2; j_call: TRBJ2-7; cdr3_aa: CASIQLAGNSYEQYF; cdr3_nt: TGTGCCAGCATCCAACTAGCGGGGAACTCCTACGAGCAGTACTTC
v_call: TRBV28; clone_size: once; d_call: -; j_call: TRBJ2-2; cdr3_aa: CASRLTFTGELFF; cdr3_nt: TGTGCCAGCAGGCTGACATTCACCGGGGAGCTGTTTTTT
v_call: TRBV5-4; clone_size: -; d_call: TRBD2; j_call: TRBJ2-3; cdr3_aa: CASSPPGLAGGTDTQYF; cdr3_nt: TGTGCCAGCAGCCCCCCGGGGCTAGCGGGAGGAACAGATACGCAGTATTTT
v_call: TRBV6-5; clone_size: -; d_call: -; j_call: TRBJ2-7; cdr3_aa: CASSRRQEEQYF; cdr3_nt: TGTGCCAGCAGCCGACGACAGGAGGAGCAGTACTTC
v_call: TRBV7-2; clone_size: -; d_call: -; j_call: TRBJ1-5; cdr3_aa: CASSLVTNQPQHF; cdr3_nt: TGTGCCAGCAGCTTAGTCACAAATCAGCCCCAGCATTTT
v_call: TRBV7-2; clone_size: -; d_call: TRBD2; j_call: TRBJ2-1; cdr3_aa: CASRDSGRLNEQFF; cdr3_nt: TGTGCCAGCAGGGATAGCGGGAGACTCAATGAGCAGTTCTTC
v_call: TRBV27; clone_size: -; d_call: -; j_call: TRBJ2-1; cdr3_aa: CASNPRRVAYNEQFF; cdr3_nt: TGTGCCAGCAACCCGCGGCGGGTGGCCTACAATGAGCAGTTCTTC
v_call: TRBV9; clone_size: -; d_call: TRBD1; j_call: TRBJ1-1; cdr3_aa: CASSVGTAENTEAFF; cdr3_nt: TGTGCCAGCAGCGTCGGGACAGCTGAGAACACTGAAGCTTTCTTT
v_call: TRBV28; clone_size: -; d_call: -; j_call: TRBJ1-2; cdr3_aa: CASRRDVIPNYGYTF; cdr3_nt: TGTGCCAGCAGACGAGACGTCATTCCTAACTATGGCTACACCTTC
v_call: TRBV5-1; clone_size: -; d_call: TRBD1; j_call: TRBJ2-1; cdr3_aa: CASSPSQGAAYNEQFF; cdr3_nt: TGCGCCAGCAGTCCCTCACAGGGGGCGGCCTACAATGAGCAGTTCTTC
v_call: TRBV7-9; clone_size: -; d_call: -; j_call: TRBJ2-1; cdr3_aa: CASSSPPAGANEQFF; cdr3_nt: TGTGCCAGCAGCTCTCCTCCGGCGGGGGCCAATGAGCAGTTCTTC
v_call: TRBV5-1; clone_size: -; d_call: -; j_call: TRBJ2-7; cdr3_aa: CASSPDGRYEQYF; cdr3_nt: TGCGCCAGCAGCCCCGACGGACGCTACGAGCAGTACTTC
v_call: TRBV6-5; clone_size: -; d_call: -; j_call: TRBJ1-4; cdr3_aa: CASSDTGHVEKLFF; cdr3_nt: TGTGCCAGCAGTGATACAGGGCACGTTGAAAAACTGTTTTTT
v_call: TRBV6-5; clone_size: -; d_call: -; j_call: TRBJ2-1; cdr3_aa: CASSYVSGGGNEQFF; cdr3_nt: TGTGCCAGCAGTTACGTTAGCGGAGGGGGGAATGAGCAGTTCTTC
v_call: TRBV5-4; clone_size: -; d_call: -; j_call: TRBJ2-1; cdr3_aa: CASSYSAYNEQFF; cdr3_nt: TGTGCCAGCAGCTACTCAGCTTACAATGAGCAGTTCTTC
v_call: TRBV30; clone_size: few; d_call: -; j_call: TRBJ1-1; cdr3_aa: CAWSVTREAEAFF; cdr3_nt: TGTGCCTGGAGTGTGACCCGGGAGGCCGAAGCTTTCTTT
v_call: TRBV19; clone_size: -; d_call: TRBD1; j_call: TRBJ1-1; cdr3_aa: CASLTGTANTEAFF; cdr3_nt: TGTGCCAGTTTGACCGGGACAGCGAACACTGAAGCTTTCTTT
v_call: TRBV27; clone_size: -; d_call: -; j_call: TRBJ1-3; cdr3_aa: CASRFLSGNTIYF; cdr3_nt: TGTGCCAGCAGGTTCCTCTCTGGAAACACCATATATTTT
v_call: TRBV21-1; clone_size: -; d_call: -; j_call: TRBJ1-2; cdr3_aa: CASSKWANYGYTF; cdr3_nt: TGTGCCAGCAGCAAATGGGCCAACTATGGCTACACCTTC
v_call: TRBV9; clone_size: -; d_call: -; j_call: TRBJ2-6; cdr3_aa: CASSVGGAAGANVLTF; cdr3_nt: TGTGCCAGCAGCGTAGGAGGGGCAGCTGGGGCCAACGTCCTGACTTTC
v_call: TRBV11-3; clone_size: -; d_call: -; j_call: TRBJ2-3; cdr3_aa: CASSSAGDTQYF; cdr3_nt: TGTGCCAGCAGCTCCGCCGGAGATACGCAGTATTTT
v_call: TRBV15; clone_size: -; d_call: TRBD1; j_call: TRBJ1-4; cdr3_aa: CATSLRDRGYEKLFF; cdr3_nt: TGTGCCACCAGTCTCCGGGACAGGGGGTATGAAAAACTGTTTTTT